Each of the 20 T cell receptor beta chains below was sequenced from the same sample in a study of T cells of healthy individuals. MiXCR was run by TCRdb on the 5' RACE reads, yielding one entry per CDR3 protein. The sample comprises about 60,000 distinct CDR3 sequences, around 15% of which are singletons, and roughly 4.7% rests with the top ten. Source of these receptors: a human donor in good health.

This clonotype was counted ten times or more. The J gene is TRBJ2-2, the V gene TRBV12-3 or TRBV12-4, with 7 bases that match TRBD2. The V and J ends lost 2 bases and 5 bases, in that order; junction bases with no gene match: 8. The CDR3 is 16 residues long. The CDR3 DNA reads as TGTGCCAGCAGTTTAAGGCGCGGGAGCTTGACCGGGGAGCTGTTTTTT. It is translated as CASSLRRGSLTGELFF.

The V gene is TRBV12-3 or TRBV12-4, the J gene TRBJ2-6; D tentatively fits TRBD1 or TRBD2 (5 bases each). V lost 6 bases to trimming and J lost 0 bases, with 15 bases between them. CDR3 length equals 17 residues. The CDR3 reads CASRPGTSDSGANVLTF. The CDR3 DNA sequence: TGTGCCAGCAGACCCGGGACGTCGGACTCTGGGGCCAACGTCCTGACTTTC.

This clonotype has just a few counts. This chain uses TRBV9 with TRBJ1-2, with TRBD1 as a possible D gene (6 bases). Between the trimmed V and J ends, which lost 7 bases and 4 bases, there was a span of 26 bases. Germline V lookup: CDR1 SGDLS, CDR2 YYNGEE. CDR3 length: 17 residues. The CDR3 sequence is CASAPTAGGSKSYGYTF. CDR3 DNA sequence: TGTGCCAGCGCCCCTACGGCGGGGGGCAGTAAGAGCTATGGCTACACCTTC.

The chain uses TRBV4-1 and TRBJ1-1; 7 positions agree with TRBD1. From germline, CDR1 is MGHRA and CDR2 YSYEKL. The length of the CDR3 is 15 residues. V was clipped by 6 bases and J by 3 bases; unmatched bases: 10. The CDR3 loop is CASSRYRGGDTEAFF. CDR3 nucleotides: TGCGCCAGCAGTCGGTACAGGGGTGGCGACACTGAAGCTTTCTTT.

This clonotype was observed a few times. This chain connects TRBV5-6 to TRBJ1-1; D is unresolved. Germline CDR1 reads SGHDT; CDR2 reads YYEEEE. The CDR3 contains 13 residues. Trimming pared 2 bases from V and 1 base from J, leaving 6 bases between. The CDR3 is CASSFFTNTEAFF. The CDR3 nucleotides are TGTGCCAGCAGCTTTTTTACGAACACTGAAGCTTTCTTT.

The chain carries TRBV12-3 or TRBV12-4 and TRBJ2-3; 7 bases are shared with TRBD2. Losses at the gene ends were 5 bases for V and 4 bases for J; bases not matched to a gene: 3. The CDR3 runs 13 residues. The CDR3 loop is CASSGRGSDTQYF. CDR3 sequence (DNA): TGTGCCAGCAGTGGGAGGGGTTCAGATACGCAGTATTTT.

The CDR3 coding sequence is TGTGCCAGCAGCCAAGATACCAGCCCCTACAATGAGCAGTTCTTC. Translated, it gives CASSQDTSPYNEQFF. This chain links TRBV14 with TRBJ2-1, with D unclear. CDR3 length equals 15 residues. V was trimmed by 0 bases and J by 2 bases, leaving 8 bases between them. Germline CDR1 is SGHDN and CDR2 is FVKESK.

This clonotype has a count of ten or more. This chain links TRBV11-2 with TRBJ2-5, with D possibly matching TRBD2 (5 bases). V dropped 1 base and J dropped 5 bases, with 14 bases sitting between them. The CDR3 runs 15 residues. CDR1 and CDR2 (germline): SGHAT, FQNNGV. The CDR3 region is CASSLVEGVGETQYF. CDR3 DNA sequence: TGTGCCAGCAGCTTAGTTGAGGGAGTGGGGGAGACCCAGTACTTC.

This clonotype was seen at least ten times. In DNA, the CDR3 is TGTGCCAGCAGCGTAATGGGGGACAGGCGTGAGCAGTTCTTC. It translates to CASSVMGDRREQFF. The chain couples TRBV9 to TRBJ2-1; 8 bases agree with TRBD1. V shed 1 base and J 9 bases; nucleotides not matched to a gene: 6. The germline V gene has CDR1 SGDLS and CDR2 YYNGEE. The CDR3 totals 14 residues.

This clonotype was observed a few times. This chain links TRBV27 with TRBJ2-3; 12 positions agree with TRBD2. The CDR3 has 17 residues. V dropped 2 bases and J dropped 6; count of bases not matched to a gene: 9. Germline V gene sequence: CDR1 MNHEY, CDR2 SMNVEV (reference sequence). The CDR3 spells CASSLGGGLAGSDTQYF. CDR3 nucleotide sequence: TGTGCCAGCAGTTTAGGGGGGGGACTAGCGGGTTCGGATACGCAGTATTTT.

This clonotype was counted between two and nine times. The J gene is TRBJ2-1, the V gene TRBV4-1; 11 positions agree with TRBD1. This CDR3 comprises 18 residues. The germline V gene encodes CDR1 MGHRA and CDR2 YSYEKL. V was pared by 0 bases and J by 10 bases, with 14 bases of the junction left unmatched. CDR3 nucleotides: TGCGCCAGCAGCCAAGATTGGAACCGGGACAGGGGGGGGCTCGAGCAGTTCTTC. Translating gives CASSQDWNRDRGGLEQFF.

This clonotype was counted many times. The chain has TRBV4-1 and TRBJ1-1, with D perhaps TRBD1 (5 bases). CDR1 is MGHRA, CDR2 YSYEKL, per germline. CDR3 length: 13 residues. V dropped 3 bases and J dropped 0 bases, with 5 bases sitting between them. CDR3 DNA: TGCGCCAGCAGCCAGACAGTGAACACTGAAGCTTTCTTT. The encoded protein is CASSQTVNTEAFF.

The V and J genes are TRBV11-1 and TRBJ2-5; D is uncertain. Germline-derived CDR1 and CDR2 are SGHAT and FQDESV (reference sequence). The CDR3 sequence is 14 residues long. V was trimmed by 2 bases and J by 1 base, leaving 8 bases between them. The chain's CDR3 is CASSLHSPQETQYF. The CDR3 nucleotides are TGTGCCAGCAGCTTACACAGCCCCCAAGAGACCCAGTACTTC.

This clonotype was seen at least ten times. The J gene is TRBJ2-1, the V gene TRBV7-2; no clear D gene. With 6 bases removed from V and 7 bases from J, the gap between germline ends came to 22 bases. This CDR3 is built from 16 residues. From germline, CDR1 is SGHTA and CDR2 FQGNSA. In DNA form, the CDR3 reads TGTGCCAGCAGTTTTCTTAGGACCCCCCCCGGAAATGAGCAGTTCTTC. Translating it yields CASSFLRTPPGNEQFF.

This clonotype showed up just a few times. The chain employs TRBV5-1 and TRBJ1-1; D perhaps matches TRBD1 (6 bases). V was pared by 0 bases and J by 1 base, with 10 bases between. Germline loops: CDR1 SGHRS, CDR2 YFSETQ. The length of the CDR3 is 15 residues. CDR3 sequence: CASSLGTGTNTEAFF. CDR3 coding DNA: TGCGCCAGCAGCTTGGGAACAGGGACGAACACTGAAGCTTTCTTT.

The chain employs TRBV2 and TRBJ2-3, with 8 bases fitting TRBD2. Germline CDR1 is SNHLY and CDR2 is FYNNEI. The CDR3 runs 15 residues. The ends lost 6 bases at V and 5 bases at J; junction bases unmatched: 10. The CDR3 spells CASRRSGSGEDTQYF. As DNA, the CDR3 is TGTGCCAGCAGACGAAGCGGGAGCGGTGAAGATACGCAGTATTTT.

This clonotype was seen ten or more times. The chain uses TRBV18 and TRBJ2-7; a possible D gene is TRBD2 (7 bases). V was clipped by 2 bases and J by 3 bases, with 14 bases between them. The V gene's germline CDR1 is KGHSH and CDR2 LQKENI. The CDR3 is 15 amino acids. CDR3 sequence reads: CASSPVGGPVYEQYF. The CDR3 DNA sequence: TGTGCCAGCTCACCAGTCGGGGGGCCGGTCTACGAGCAGTACTTC.

Worth noting for this clonotype: One end of the junction varies from germline; a read error may be responsible. DNA of the CDR3: TGTGCCAGCAGAATACAGGGAGGGAACCCTGAAGCTTTCTTT. Its translation is CASRIQGGNPEAFF. The V gene is TRBV28, the J gene TRBJ1-1, with D tentatively TRBD1 (6 bases). The CDR3 runs 14 residues. CDR1 is MDHEN and CDR2 is SYDVKM in the germline V gene.

The rearrangement uses TRBV4-3 and TRBJ2-6, with D perhaps matching TRBD1 (6 bases). The CDR3 is 17 amino acids. The V and J ends lost 1 base and 2 bases respectively, with 12 bases between them. CDR1 and CDR2 (germline): LGHNA, YSLEER. The CDR3 nucleotides read TGCGCCAGCAGCCAAGTATTGGGGGCTGCTGGGGCCAACGTCCTGACTTTC. This codes for CASSQVLGAAGANVLTF.

This clonotype was picked up a small number of times. This chain links TRBV28 with TRBJ1-3, with unresolved D. The CDR3 length is 18 residues. The germline V gene encodes CDR1 MDHEN and CDR2 SYDVKM. V gave up 4 bases and J gave up 0 bases, with 19 bases separating them. The CDR3 nucleotides are TGTGCCAGCAGTTACCCTCCCTCATACGACAACTCTGGAAACACCATATATTTT. The encoded protein is CASSYPPSYDNSGNTIYF. The full variable domain, rest sourced from reference TRBV28 and TRBJ1-3, is DVKVTQSSRYLVKRTGEKVFLECVQDMDHENMFWYRQDPGLGLRLIYFSYDVKMKEKGDIPEGYSVSREKKERFSLILESASTNQTSMYLCASSYPPSYDNSGNTIYFGEGSWLTVV.